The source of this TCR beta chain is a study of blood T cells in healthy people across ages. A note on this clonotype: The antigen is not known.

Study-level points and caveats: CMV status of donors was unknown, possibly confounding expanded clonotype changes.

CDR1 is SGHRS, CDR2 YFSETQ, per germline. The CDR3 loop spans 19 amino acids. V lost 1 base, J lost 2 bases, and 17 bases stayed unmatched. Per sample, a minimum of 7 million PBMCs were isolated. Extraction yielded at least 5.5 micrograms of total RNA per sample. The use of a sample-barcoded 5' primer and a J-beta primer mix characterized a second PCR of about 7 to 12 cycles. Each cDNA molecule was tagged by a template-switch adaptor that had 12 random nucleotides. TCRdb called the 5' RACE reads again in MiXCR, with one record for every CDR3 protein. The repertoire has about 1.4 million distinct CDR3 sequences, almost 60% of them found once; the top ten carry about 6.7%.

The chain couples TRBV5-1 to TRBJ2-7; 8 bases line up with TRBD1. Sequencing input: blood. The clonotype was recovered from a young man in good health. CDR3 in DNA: TGCGCCAGCAGCTTGTCCGGGACAGGATTCCTTCAGGTCACCTACGAGCAGTACTTC. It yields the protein CASSLSGTGFLQVTYEQYF.